This passage covers 9 T cell receptor beta chains from one sample sequenced in a study of breast tumors, draining lymph nodes, adjacent tissues (dated by TCRdb to about 2016). The library was prepared using multiplex PCR. Sequencing took place on an Illumina HiSeq 2000. TCRdb trimmed the raw reads at Q25, called clones with MiXCR and kept productive beta chains. Every entry covers one CDR3 protein and lists the most common genes and DNA from its rows. This sample has 180,000 or so distinct CDR3 sequences in its table, and about 34% of those were observed once. Jointly, the top ten make up around 3.5% of the sample. The lymph node samples were taken from the axillary draining lymph nodes of breast cancer patients. Sequenced material: axillary lymph node tissue. The receptor source for this set is a female donor with breast cancer. Some clones in this sample may be carry-over from other donors' samples.

A word on this clonotype: No conserved phenylalanine or tryptophan ends this CDR3, so it is likely a read error. The J gene is TRBJ2-1, the V gene TRBV7-2; D perhaps matches TRBD1 (5 bases). The germline gives CDR1 SGHTA, CDR2 FQGNSA. V was clipped by 1 base and J by 6 bases, with 13 bases between them. CDR3 length: 15 residues. The CDR3 DNA sequence: TGTGCCAGCAGCTTAGAGGCCAGCACAGGCAATGAGCAGTTCCTC. Its protein product is CASSLEASTGNEQFL.

The V and J genes are TRBV5-4 and TRBJ1-2; 8 nucleotides match TRBD1. The CDR3 sequence is 14 residues long. V was clipped by 4 bases and J by 4 bases; unmatched bases: 6. Looked up from germline, CDR1 is SGHNT and CDR2 is YYREEE (reference sequence). Here the CDR3 DNA reads TGTGCCAGCAGCAGCAGGGGGCGCGGCTATGGCTACACCTTC. Protein sequence: CASSSRGRGYGYTF. The full variable domain, its missing parts supplied by reference TRBV5-4 and TRBJ1-2, is ETGVTQSPTHLIKTRGQQVTLRCSSQSGHNTVSWYQQALGQGPQFIFQYYREEENGRGNFPPRFSGLQFPNYSSELNVNALELDDSALYLCASSSRGRGYGYTFGSGTRLTVV.

In its sample, this clonotype was seen many times. V usage is TRBV6-5 and J usage is TRBJ2-6; possible D gene TRBD1, 6 bases. The V gene lost 2 bases and the J gene lost 8 bases, with 10 bases spanning the gap. The CDR3 sequence is 14 residues long. Germline loops: CDR1 MNHEY, CDR2 SVGAGI. The chain's CDR3 is CASSYGQGTNVLTF. DNA for the CDR3: TGTGCCAGCAGTTACGGGCAGGGGACCAACGTCCTGACTTTC.

This clonotype showed up just a few times. A read error may be the cause here, since a much bigger clone is one base away. This chain links TRBV5-1 with TRBJ2-1; D unresolved. The CDR3 runs to 12 residues. Per the germline V gene, CDR1 is SGHRS and CDR2 is YFSETQ. CDR3 in DNA: TGCGCCAGCAGCTTGATCCCCGATGAGCACTTCTTC. It specifies CASSLIPDEHFF.

V usage is TRBV4-3 and J usage is TRBJ2-6, with TRBD2 as a possible D gene (6 bases). The V end lost 0 bases, the J end lost 4 bases, and 10 bases lay between the germline ends. Germline loops: CDR1 LGHNA, CDR2 YSLEER. CDR3 length: 16 residues. CDR3 loop: CASSQDGAGGANVLTF. DNA for the CDR3: TGCGCCAGCAGCCAAGATGGGGCGGGGGGGGCCAACGTCCTGACTTTC.

This clonotype was picked up a small number of times. CDR3 coding DNA: TGTGCCAGCAGTGTCGACGGCCGGATTGTCACTGAAGCTTTCTTT. Protein sequence: CASSVDGRIVTEAFF. The chain carries TRBV6-1 and TRBJ1-1; D call uncertain. The germline V gene has CDR1 MNHNS and CDR2 SASEGT. This CDR3 has 15 amino acids. V was cut by 4 bases and J by 4 bases, with 16 bases left in between.

This clonotype was seen repeatedly, ten times or more. The CDR3 loop reads CSVSQGPGELFF. CDR3 nucleotide sequence: TGCAGCGTTTCTCAGGGGCCCGGGGAGCTGTTTTTT. V is TRBV29-1 and J is TRBJ2-2, with a possible D match to TRBD1 (6 bases). The CDR3 sequence is 12 residues long. Germline CDR1 reads SQVTM; CDR2 reads ANQGSEA. V was pared by 5 bases and J by 6 bases, with 10 bases between.

In its sample, this clonotype was seen many times. The chain uses TRBV5-1 and TRBJ2-5; D remains ambiguous. Germline-derived CDR1 and CDR2 are SGHRS and YFSETQ. The CDR3 sequence is 15 residues long. V was clipped by 4 bases and J by 3 bases, with 16 bases between them. Written as DNA, the CDR3 is TGCGCCAGCAGCAGTAACGGGCCCCGGGAAGAGACCCAGTACTTC. Translating it yields CASSSNGPREETQYF.

There are many counts of this clonotype. The chain links TRBV5-1 to TRBJ1-3; TRBD1 is a possible D gene (6 bases). Germline V CDR1 and CDR2: SGHRS, YFSETQ. V dropped 0 bases and J dropped 4 bases, with 8 bases sitting between them. The CDR3 contains 14 residues. The CDR3 DNA reads as TGCGCCAGCAGCTTGGTGGGACACGGAAACACCATATATTTT. Amino acid sequence: CASSLVGHGNTIYF.